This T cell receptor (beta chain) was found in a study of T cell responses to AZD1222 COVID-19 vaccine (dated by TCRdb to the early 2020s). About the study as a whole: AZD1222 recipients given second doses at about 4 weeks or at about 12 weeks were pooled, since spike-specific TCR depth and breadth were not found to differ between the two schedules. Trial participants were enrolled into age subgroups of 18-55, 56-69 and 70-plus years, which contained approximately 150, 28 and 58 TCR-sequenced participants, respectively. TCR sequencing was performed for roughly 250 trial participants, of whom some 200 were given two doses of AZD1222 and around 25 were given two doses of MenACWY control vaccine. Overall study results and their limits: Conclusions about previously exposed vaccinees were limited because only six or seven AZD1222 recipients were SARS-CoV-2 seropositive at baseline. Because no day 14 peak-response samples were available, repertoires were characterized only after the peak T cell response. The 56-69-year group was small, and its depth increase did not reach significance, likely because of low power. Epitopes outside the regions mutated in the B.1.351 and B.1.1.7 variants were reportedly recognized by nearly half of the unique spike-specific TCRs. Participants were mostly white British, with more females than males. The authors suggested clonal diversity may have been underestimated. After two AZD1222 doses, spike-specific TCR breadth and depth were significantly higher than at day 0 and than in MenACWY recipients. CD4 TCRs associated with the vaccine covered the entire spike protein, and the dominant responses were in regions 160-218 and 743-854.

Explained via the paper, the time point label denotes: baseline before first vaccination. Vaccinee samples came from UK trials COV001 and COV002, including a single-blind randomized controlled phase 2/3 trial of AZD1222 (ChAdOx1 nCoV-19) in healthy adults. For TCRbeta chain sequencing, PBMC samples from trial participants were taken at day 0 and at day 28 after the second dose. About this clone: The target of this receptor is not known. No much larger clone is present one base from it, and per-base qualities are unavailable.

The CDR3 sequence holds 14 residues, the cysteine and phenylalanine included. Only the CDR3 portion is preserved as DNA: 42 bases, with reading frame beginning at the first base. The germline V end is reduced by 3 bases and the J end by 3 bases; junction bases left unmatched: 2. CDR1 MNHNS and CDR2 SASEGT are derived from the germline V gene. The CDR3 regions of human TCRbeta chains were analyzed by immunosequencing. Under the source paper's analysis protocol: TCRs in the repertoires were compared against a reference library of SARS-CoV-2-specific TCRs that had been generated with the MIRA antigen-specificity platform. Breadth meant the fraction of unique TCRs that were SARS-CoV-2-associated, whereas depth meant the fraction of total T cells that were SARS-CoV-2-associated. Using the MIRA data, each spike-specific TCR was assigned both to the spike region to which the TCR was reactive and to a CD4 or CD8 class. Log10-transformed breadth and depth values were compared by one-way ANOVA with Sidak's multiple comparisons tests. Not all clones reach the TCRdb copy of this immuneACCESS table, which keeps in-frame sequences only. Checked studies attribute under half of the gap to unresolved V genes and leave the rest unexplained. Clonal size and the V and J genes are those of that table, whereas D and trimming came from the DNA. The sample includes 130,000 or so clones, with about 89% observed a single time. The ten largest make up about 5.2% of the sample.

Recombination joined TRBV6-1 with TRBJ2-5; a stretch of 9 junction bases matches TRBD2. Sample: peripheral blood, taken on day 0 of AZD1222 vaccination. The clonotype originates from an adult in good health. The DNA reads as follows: TGTGCCAGCAGTGAGCGGGGGGGGGAAGAGACCCAGTACTTC. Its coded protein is CASSERGGEETQYF.